These 22 T cell receptor beta chains came from one sample sequenced in a study of blood T cells in healthy people across ages. Using a J-beta primer mix together with a sample-barcoded 5' primer, a second PCR was run for roughly 6 to 12 cycles. MiXCR, run by TCRdb on the 5' RACE reads, gives a single entry per CDR3 protein. This table has about 1.1 million distinct CDR3 sequences, around two fifths appearing once. The sequencing input was blood. The origin of the receptors is a man aged 18-30 years in good health.

The genes are TRBV4-1 and TRBJ1-1; D might be TRBD1 (5 bases). Germline V lookup: CDR1 MGHRA, CDR2 YSYEKL. Deletions cut 4 bases from V and 4 bases from J, with 13 bases between. CDR3 length equals 14 residues. The CDR3, as DNA: TGCGCCAGCAGCCGGGGACCAAGGGGCACTGAAGCTTTCTTT. Its protein product is CASSRGPRGTEAFF.

J is TRBJ1-1 and V is TRBV29-1; D may be TRBD1 (5 bases). CDR1 SQVTM and CDR2 ANQGSEA come from the germline V gene. V lost 4 bases, J lost 1 base, and 13 bases lay in between. The CDR3 extends over 14 amino acids. The DNA of the CDR3 is TGCAGCGTTGGGGACGCGGGGACGAACACTGAAGCTTTCTTT. It is translated as CSVGDAGTNTEAFF. The variable domain in full, with the rest retrieved from reference TRBV29-1 and TRBJ1-1, is SAVISQKPSRDICQRGTSLTIQCQVDSQVTMMFWYRQQPGQSLTLIATANQGSEATYESGFVIDKFPISRPNLTFSTLTVSNMSPEDSSIYLCSVGDAGTNTEAFFGQGTRLTVV.

The chain recombines TRBV4-3 with TRBJ1-1; D possibly corresponds to TRBD1 (6 bases). The CDR3 runs to 15 residues. Germline assignment: CDR1 LGHNA and CDR2 YSLEER. Trimming stripped 1 base from V and 4 bases from J, with 13 bases between. CDR3 DNA: TGCGCCAGCAGCCAAGGACAGGCGGGGACCACTGAAGCTTTCTTT. Amino acids: CASSQGQAGTTEAFF.

For this clonotype: Relative to the germline gene, one junction end is altered; a read error may explain this. The chain has TRBV18 and TRBJ2-1, with 7 nucleotides matching TRBD1. CDR1 is KGHSH and CDR2 is LQKENI in the germline V gene. The CDR3 sequence is 14 residues long. CDR3 sequence reads: CASSGTASYNEQFF. In DNA form, the CDR3 reads TGTGCCAGCTCCGGGACAGCCTCCTACAACGAGCAGTTCTTC.

This clonotype occurred a few times. The rearrangement uses TRBV20-1 and TRBJ2-2, with D possibly matching TRBD1 (5 bases). Between the trimmed V and J ends, which lost 1 base and 4 bases, there was a span of 10 bases. This CDR3 is built from 14 residues. CDR1 and CDR2 from the germline V gene are DFQATT and SNEGSKA (reference sequence). The CDR3 spells CSARAAGRTGELFF. DNA of the CDR3: TGCAGTGCTAGAGCGGCAGGGCGCACCGGGGAGCTGTTTTTT.

There are a few counts of this clonotype. This chain joins TRBV10-3 and TRBJ2-5; a possible D gene is TRBD1 (6 bases). Germline V gene data show CDR1 as ENHRY and CDR2 as SYGVKD. Trimming left V 3 bases short and J 3 bases short, with 11 bases between. The CDR3 sequence is 14 residues long. This CDR3 reads CAISEAGGEETQYF. In nucleotides, the CDR3 is TGTGCCATCAGTGAAGCTGGGGGCGAAGAGACCCAGTACTTC.

This chain links TRBV4-1 with TRBJ1-5; tentatively, D is TRBD1 (6 bases). CDR3 size: 15 residues. Germline CDR1 MGHRA, CDR2 YSYEKL. Trimming pared 1 base from V and 5 bases from J, leaving 12 bases between. CDR3 residues: CASSQAVSGDQPQHF. Written as DNA, the CDR3 is TGCGCCAGCAGCCAAGCGGTGTCAGGGGATCAGCCCCAGCATTTT.

This sequence joins TRBV9 and TRBJ2-1, with 8 bases matching TRBD1. From germline, CDR1 is SGDLS and CDR2 YYNGEE. CDR3 size: 16 residues. With 0 bases clipped from V and 3 bases from J, the junction kept 5 bases outside the gene matches. CDR3 loop: CASSVGSGGVYNEQFF. For the CDR3, the DNA is TGTGCCAGCAGCGTAGGTTCAGGGGGCGTCTACAATGAGCAGTTCTTC.

Details on this clonotype: One junction end disagrees with the germline gene, perhaps due to a read error. The chain has TRBV4-3 and TRBJ2-3, with a tentative D call TRBD2 (6 bases). Germline CDR1 and CDR2: LGHNA and YSLEER. The length of the CDR3 is 15 residues. CDR3 bases: TGTGCCAGCAGCCAAGGGACTTCTAGCACAGATACGCAGTATTTT. Protein: CASSQGTSSTDTQYF.

The chain uses TRBV6-2 or TRBV6-3 and TRBJ2-6, with no clear D. Germline CDR1 is MNHEY and CDR2 is SVGEGT. The ends were cut back, 8 bases at V and 1 base at J, with 9 bases in the middle. CDR3 length: 14 amino acids. The CDR3 protein is CASVYRSGANVLTF. The CDR3 region has the DNA TGTGCCAGCGTATATAGATCTGGGGCCAACGTCCTGACTTTC.

This rearrangement joins TRBV6-5 to TRBJ2-1; D is perhaps TRBD1 (5 bases). The end of the DNA aligns better with TRBJ2-7, so the J call may be wrong. CDR1 MNHEY and CDR2 SVGAGI come from the germline V gene. This CDR3 has 15 residues. The CDR3 loop reads CASSSNVQGWNEQYF. CDR3 in DNA: TGTGCCAGCAGTTCCAACGTGCAGGGCTGGAATGAGCAGTACTTC.

The chain carries TRBV27 and TRBJ1-4; no definite D call. Trimming cost V 5 bases and J 5 bases, with 9 bases left between them. The CDR3 sequence is 13 residues long. CDR1 and CDR2 from the germline V gene are MNHEY and SMNVEV (reference sequence). Here the CDR3 reads CASSPAYNEKLFF. CDR3 DNA sequence: TGTGCCAGCAGTCCCGCATACAATGAAAAACTGTTTTTT.

The chain employs TRBV20-1 and TRBJ2-3; D tentatively reads TRBD1 or TRBD2 (6 bases each). Germline V lookup: CDR1 DFQATT, CDR2 SNEGSKA (reference sequence). The ends were cut back, 4 bases at V and 4 bases at J, with 15 bases in the middle. The CDR3 sequence is 14 residues long. CDR3 DNA: TGCAGTGCTATAATCGGGGGCCCCGCAGATACGCAGTATTTT. Translating gives CSAIIGGPADTQYF.

This chain uses TRBV7-9 with TRBJ1-1; perhaps TRBD1 as D (6 bases). Germline V gene sequence: CDR1 SEHNR, CDR2 FQNEAQ (reference sequence). The CDR3 loop spans 15 amino acids. V shed 5 bases and J shed 0 bases, with 13 bases lying between them. The CDR3 DNA follows: TGTGCCAGCAGCCGCGTGGACAGATTGAACACTGAAGCTTTCTTT. Protein sequence: CASSRVDRLNTEAFF.

The chain has TRBV12-3 or TRBV12-4 and TRBJ1-6; D possibly corresponds to TRBD1 (5 bases). V lost 9 bases and J lost 10, with 13 bases in between. There are 12 residues in the CDR3. The CDR3 loop reads CASSRGGSPLHF. CDR3 coding DNA: TGTGCCAGTTCTAGGGGTGGGTCACCCCTCCACTTT.

This clonotype has just a few counts. CDR3 sequence: CASRIDRGYEQFF. The CDR3 DNA reads as TGTGCCAGCAGAATTGACAGGGGCTATGAGCAGTTCTTC. V gene TRBV12-3 or TRBV12-4 combines with J gene TRBJ2-1; 8 bases are a match to TRBD1. The CDR3 runs 13 residues. V lost 6 bases to trimming and J lost 8 bases; unmatched junction nucleotides: 6.

This clonotype was detected a few times. The chain has TRBV12-3 or TRBV12-4 and TRBJ2-2, with TRBD2 matching over 7 bases. The CDR3 covers 16 residues. Losses at the gene ends were 4 bases for V and 5 bases for J; bases not matched to a gene: 10. Here the CDR3 DNA reads TGTGCCAGCAGTTCGCCCTGGAGCGGGGTGACCGGGGAGCTGTTTTTT. Its protein is CASSSPWSGVTGELFF.

The chain uses TRBV4-2 and TRBJ2-7; 7 nucleotides agree with TRBD1. CDR1 LGHNA and CDR2 YNFKEQ come from the germline V gene. The CDR3 extends over 17 amino acids. Trimming cost V 1 base and J 1 base; bases outside gene matches: 10. Here the CDR3 reads CASSQGQGIGLSYEQYF. The CDR3 region has the DNA TGTGCCAGCAGCCAAGGACAGGGAATTGGATTGTCCTACGAGCAGTACTTC.

V is TRBV7-2 and J is TRBJ1-4, with 11 bases lining up with TRBD1. Germline lookup yields CDR1 SGHTA and CDR2 FQGNSA. Trimming took 4 bases from V and 10 from J; bases not matched to a gene: 2. There are 13 residues in the CDR3. CDR3 nucleotides: TGTGCCAGCAGCTGGGGGACAGGGGGAAAACTGTTTTTT. Translated: CASSWGTGGKLFF.

The chain combines TRBV11-1 with TRBJ1-1; tentative D call: TRBD1 (5 bases). This CDR3 contains 16 residues. CDR1 SGHAT and CDR2 FQDESV come from the germline V gene (reference sequence). The V end lost 4 bases, the J end lost 7 bases, and 22 bases lay between the germline ends. The CDR3 bases are TGTGCCAGCAGCTCCCCTGAGGGGCCTACCCATCATGAAGCTTTCTTT. This gives the protein CASSSPEGPTHHEAFF.

Concerning this clonotype: An end of the junction does not agree with germline; a read error may underlie this. This chain uses TRBV4-3 with TRBJ2-1, with 8 bases identical to TRBD2. The CDR3 contains 17 residues. Germline V gives CDR1 LGHNA, CDR2 YSLEER. The CDR3 region is CASGQEATSGAYNEQFF. CDR3 nucleotide sequence: TGCGCCAGCGGCCAAGAAGCTACTAGCGGAGCATACAATGAGCAGTTCTTC.

V usage is TRBV6-2 or TRBV6-3 and J usage is TRBJ2-1; no reliable D call. The CDR3 extends over 14 amino acids. The germline gives CDR1 MNHEY, CDR2 SVGEGT. Deletions cut 2 bases from V and 6 bases from J, with 11 bases between. Here the CDR3 DNA reads TGTGCCAGCAGTTACGTTGGGGTACTCAATGAGCAGTTCTTC. Amino acid sequence: CASSYVGVLNEQFF.